This T cell receptor beta chain was recovered during a study of shared clonotypes between healthy human individuals. Germline CDR1 is MNHNY and CDR2 is SVGAGI (reference sequence). The CDR3 is 14 residues long. V shed 7 bases and J 3 bases; nucleotides not matched to a gene: 5. Produced via immunoSEQ multiplex PCR; TCRdb's table is partial and in-frame only. The top ten hold around an eighth of the sample, which has about 510,000 clones, over 60% seen once. The V call is TRBV6-6, the J call TRBJ2-3; TRBD2 agrees at 9 bases. The source of this sequence is a middle-aged woman in good health. Some clones in this sample may be carry-over from other donors' samples. The sample comprised PBMCs. The CDR3 nucleotides read TGTGCCAGCATGCGGGAGGGGTGGACAGATACGCAGTATTTT. Its protein product is CASMREGWTDTQYF.